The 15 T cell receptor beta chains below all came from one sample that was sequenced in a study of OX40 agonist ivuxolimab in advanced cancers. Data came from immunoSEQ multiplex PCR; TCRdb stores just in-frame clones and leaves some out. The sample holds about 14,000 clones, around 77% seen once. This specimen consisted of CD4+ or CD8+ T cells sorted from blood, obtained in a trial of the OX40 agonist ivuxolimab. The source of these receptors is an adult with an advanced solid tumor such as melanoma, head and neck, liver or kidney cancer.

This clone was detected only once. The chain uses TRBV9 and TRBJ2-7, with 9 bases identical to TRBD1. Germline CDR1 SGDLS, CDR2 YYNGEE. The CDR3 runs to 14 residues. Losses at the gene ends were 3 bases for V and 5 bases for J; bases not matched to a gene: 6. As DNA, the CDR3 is TGTGCCAGCAGCGCCTCCGGGACAGGGAACGAGCAGTACTTC. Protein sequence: CASSASGTGNEQYF.

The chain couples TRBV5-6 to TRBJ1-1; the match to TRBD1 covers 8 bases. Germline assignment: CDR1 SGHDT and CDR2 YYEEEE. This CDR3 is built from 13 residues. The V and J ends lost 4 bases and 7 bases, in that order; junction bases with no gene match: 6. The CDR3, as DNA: TGTGCCAGCAGCAGTTTACAGGGGGGTGAAGCTTTCTTT. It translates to CASSSLQGGEAFF.

The CDR3 protein is CASSEASKTQYF. The CDR3 bases are TGCGCCAGCAGTGAGGCAAGTAAGACCCAGTACTTC. The chain is built from TRBV10-2 and TRBJ2-5; no firm D call. The CDR3 has 12 amino acids. Germline V CDR1 and CDR2: WSHSY, SAAADI. Trimming left V 2 bases short and J 6 bases short, with 7 bases between.

The CDR3 region has the DNA TGTGCCACCCTGGCCAGGGACTCCTCCCAGTATTTT. Translation gives CATLARDSSQYF. The chain has TRBV2 and TRBJ2-3; TRBD2 might be the D (6 bases). Trimming removed 10 bases at V and 12 bases at J, with 20 bases between. This CDR3 is built from 12 residues. The germline CDR1 and CDR2 sequences are SNHLY and FYNNEI.

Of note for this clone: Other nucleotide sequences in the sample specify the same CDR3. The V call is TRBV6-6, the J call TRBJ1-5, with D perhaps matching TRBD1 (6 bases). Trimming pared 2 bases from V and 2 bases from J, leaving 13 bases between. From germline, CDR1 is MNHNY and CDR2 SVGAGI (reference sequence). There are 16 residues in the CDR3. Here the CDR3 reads CASSYGGGAGNQPQHF. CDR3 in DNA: TGTGCCAGCAGTTACGGGGGGGGCGCAGGCAATCAGCCCCAGCATTTT.

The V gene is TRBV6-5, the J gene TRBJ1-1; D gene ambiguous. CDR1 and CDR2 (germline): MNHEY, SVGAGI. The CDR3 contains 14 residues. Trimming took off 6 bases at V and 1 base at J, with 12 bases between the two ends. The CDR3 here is CASRERAWNTEAFF. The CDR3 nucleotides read TGTGCCAGCAGGGAACGGGCTTGGAACACTGAAGCTTTCTTT.

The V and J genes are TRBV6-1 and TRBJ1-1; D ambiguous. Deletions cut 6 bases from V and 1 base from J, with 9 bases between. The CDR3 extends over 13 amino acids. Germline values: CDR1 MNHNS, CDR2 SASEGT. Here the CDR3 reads CASRPGGNTEAFF. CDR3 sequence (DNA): TGTGCCAGCAGACCGGGAGGGAACACTGAAGCTTTCTTT.

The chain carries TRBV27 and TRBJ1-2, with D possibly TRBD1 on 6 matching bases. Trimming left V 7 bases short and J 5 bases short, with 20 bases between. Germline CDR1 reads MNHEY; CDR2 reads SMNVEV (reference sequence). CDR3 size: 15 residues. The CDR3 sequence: CASKRAGEGIYGYTF. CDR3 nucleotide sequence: TGTGCCAGCAAGCGGGCAGGGGAGGGGATATATGGCTACACCTTC.

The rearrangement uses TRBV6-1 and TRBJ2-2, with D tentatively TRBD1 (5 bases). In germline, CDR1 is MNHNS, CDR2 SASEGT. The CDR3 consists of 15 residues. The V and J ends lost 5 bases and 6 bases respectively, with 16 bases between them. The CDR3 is CASSSGQGIPGELFF. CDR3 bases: TGTGCCAGCAGTAGTGGGCAGGGAATCCCCGGGGAGCTGTTTTTT.

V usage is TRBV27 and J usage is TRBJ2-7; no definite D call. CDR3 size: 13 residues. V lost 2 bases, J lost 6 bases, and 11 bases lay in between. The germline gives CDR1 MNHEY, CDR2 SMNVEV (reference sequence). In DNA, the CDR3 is TGTGCCAGCAGTTTAAAATCCTGGAGCGAGCAGTACTTC. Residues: CASSLKSWSEQYF.

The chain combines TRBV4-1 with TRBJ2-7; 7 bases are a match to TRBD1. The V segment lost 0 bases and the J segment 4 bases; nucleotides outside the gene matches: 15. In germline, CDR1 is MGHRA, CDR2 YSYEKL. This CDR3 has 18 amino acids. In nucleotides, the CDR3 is TGCGCCAGCAGCCAAGAAGCCTTTAAGGGGGCCTCACCTTACGAGCAGTACTTC. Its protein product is CASSQEAFKGASPYEQYF.

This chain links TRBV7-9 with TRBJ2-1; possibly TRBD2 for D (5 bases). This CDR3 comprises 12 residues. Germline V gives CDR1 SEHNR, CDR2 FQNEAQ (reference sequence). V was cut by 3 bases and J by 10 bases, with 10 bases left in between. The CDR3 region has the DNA TGTGCCAGCAGCTTGGGAGTGGGGGAGCAGTTCTTC. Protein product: CASSLGVGEQFF. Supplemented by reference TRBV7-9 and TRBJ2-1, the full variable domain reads DTGVSQNPRHKITKRGQNVTFRCDPISEHNRLYWYRQTLGQGPEFLTYFQNEAQLEKSRLLSDRFSAERPKGSFSTLEIQRTEQGDSAMYLCASSLGVGEQFFGPGTRLTVL.

CDR3 nucleotide sequence: TGTGCCAGCAGCGTTCACCATACCGGGACAGCACTCGGGGATGAGCAGTTCTTC. It is translated as CASSVHHTGTALGDEQFF. This chain uses TRBV9 with TRBJ2-1; TRBD1 matches 7 bases. Germline trimming cut 2 bases from V and 8 bases from J; bases unmatched to any gene: 19. The V gene's germline CDR1 is SGDLS and CDR2 YYNGEE. This CDR3 is built from 18 residues.

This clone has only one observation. The CDR3, as DNA: TGCGCCAGCAGCTTTCGACTAGCGGGAGGGCTTCTCACCGGGGAGCTGTTTTTT. Its protein product is CASSFRLAGGLLTGELFF. The chain links TRBV5-1 to TRBJ2-2, with 14 positions matching TRBD2. With 2 bases clipped from V and 4 bases from J, the junction kept 7 bases outside the gene matches. The CDR3 covers 18 residues. Germline V gene lookup returns CDR1 SGHRS and CDR2 YFSETQ. Full variable domain (outside the CDR3, taken from reference TRBV5-1 and TRBJ2-2): KAGVTQTPRYLIKTRGQQVTLSCSPISGHRSVSWYQQTPGQGLQFLFEYFSETQRNKGNFPGRFSGRQFSNSRSEMNVSTLELGDSALYLCASSFRLAGGLLTGELFFGEGSRLTVL.

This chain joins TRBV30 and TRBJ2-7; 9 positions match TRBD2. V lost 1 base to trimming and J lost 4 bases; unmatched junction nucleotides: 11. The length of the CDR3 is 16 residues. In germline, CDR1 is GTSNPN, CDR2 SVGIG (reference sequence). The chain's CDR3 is CAWSGKGGGAVYEQYF. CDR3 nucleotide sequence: TGTGCCTGGAGTGGTAAGGGCGGGGGGGCCGTGTACGAGCAGTACTTC.